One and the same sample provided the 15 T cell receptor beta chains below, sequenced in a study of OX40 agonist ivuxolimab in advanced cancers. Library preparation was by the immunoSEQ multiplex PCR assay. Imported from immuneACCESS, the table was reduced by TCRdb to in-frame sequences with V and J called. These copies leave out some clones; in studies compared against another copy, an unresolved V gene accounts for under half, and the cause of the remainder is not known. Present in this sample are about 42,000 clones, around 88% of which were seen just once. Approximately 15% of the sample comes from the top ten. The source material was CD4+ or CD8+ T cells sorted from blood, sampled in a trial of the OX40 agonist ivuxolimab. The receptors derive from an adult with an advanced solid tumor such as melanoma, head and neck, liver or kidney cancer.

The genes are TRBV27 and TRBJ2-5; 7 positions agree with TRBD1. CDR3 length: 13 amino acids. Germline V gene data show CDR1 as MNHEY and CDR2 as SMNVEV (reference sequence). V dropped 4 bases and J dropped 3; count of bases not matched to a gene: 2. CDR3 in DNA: TGTGCCAGCAGTTGGGACAGCGAAGAGACCCAGTACTTC. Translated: CASSWDSEETQYF.

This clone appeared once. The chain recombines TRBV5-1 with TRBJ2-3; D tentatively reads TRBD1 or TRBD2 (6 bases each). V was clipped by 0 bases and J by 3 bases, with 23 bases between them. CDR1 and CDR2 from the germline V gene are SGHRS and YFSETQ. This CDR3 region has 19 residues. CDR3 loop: CASSLVGGRPSGKTDTQYF. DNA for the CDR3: TGCGCCAGCAGCTTGGTTGGGGGGCGCCCCTCAGGGAAGACAGATACGCAGTATTTT.

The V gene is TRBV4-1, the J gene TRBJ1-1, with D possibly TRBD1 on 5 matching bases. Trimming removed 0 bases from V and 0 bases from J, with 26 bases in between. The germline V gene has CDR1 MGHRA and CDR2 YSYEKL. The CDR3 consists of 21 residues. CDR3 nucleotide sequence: TGCGCCAGCAGCCAAGATAATTTTGGGTCGCGCGTCGAGGGGTTGAACACTGAAGCTTTCTTT. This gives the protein CASSQDNFGSRVEGLNTEAFF.

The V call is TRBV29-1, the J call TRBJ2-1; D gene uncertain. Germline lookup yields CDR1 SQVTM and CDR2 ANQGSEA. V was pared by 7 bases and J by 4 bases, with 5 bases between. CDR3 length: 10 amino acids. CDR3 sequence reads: CSAGYNEQFF. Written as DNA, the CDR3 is TGCAGCGCAGGTTACAATGAGCAGTTCTTC.

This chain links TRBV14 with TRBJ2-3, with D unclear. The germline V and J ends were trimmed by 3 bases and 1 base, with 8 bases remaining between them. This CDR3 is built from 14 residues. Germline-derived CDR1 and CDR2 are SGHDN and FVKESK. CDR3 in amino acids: CASSHEQGTDTQYF. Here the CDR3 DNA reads TGTGCCAGCAGCCACGAGCAGGGCACAGATACGCAGTATTTT.

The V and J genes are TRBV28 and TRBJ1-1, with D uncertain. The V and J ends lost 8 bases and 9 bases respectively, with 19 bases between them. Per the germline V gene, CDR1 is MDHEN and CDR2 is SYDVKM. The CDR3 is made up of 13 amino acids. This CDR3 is CASVAVDGLQAFF. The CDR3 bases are TGTGCCAGCGTAGCGGTAGACGGCCTTCAAGCTTTCTTT.

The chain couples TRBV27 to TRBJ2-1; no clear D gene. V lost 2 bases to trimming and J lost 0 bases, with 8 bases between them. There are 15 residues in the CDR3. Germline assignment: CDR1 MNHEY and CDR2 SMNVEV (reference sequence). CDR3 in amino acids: CASSLRGSSYNEQFF. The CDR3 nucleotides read TGTGCCAGCAGTTTACGTGGAAGCTCCTACAATGAGCAGTTCTTC.

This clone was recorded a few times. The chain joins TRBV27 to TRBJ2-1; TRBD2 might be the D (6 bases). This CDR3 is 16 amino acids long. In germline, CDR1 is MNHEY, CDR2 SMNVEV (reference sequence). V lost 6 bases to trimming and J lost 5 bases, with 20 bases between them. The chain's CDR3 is CASRRPPGLNDNEQFF. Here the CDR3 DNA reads TGTGCCAGCAGGCGCCCCCCGGGACTGAATGACAATGAGCAGTTCTTC.

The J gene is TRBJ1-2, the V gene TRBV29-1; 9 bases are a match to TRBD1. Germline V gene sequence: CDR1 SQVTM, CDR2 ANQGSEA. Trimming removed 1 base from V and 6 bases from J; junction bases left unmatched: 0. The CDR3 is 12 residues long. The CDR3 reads CSVEGTGDGYTF. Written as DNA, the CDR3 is TGCAGCGTTGAAGGGACAGGGGATGGCTACACCTTC.

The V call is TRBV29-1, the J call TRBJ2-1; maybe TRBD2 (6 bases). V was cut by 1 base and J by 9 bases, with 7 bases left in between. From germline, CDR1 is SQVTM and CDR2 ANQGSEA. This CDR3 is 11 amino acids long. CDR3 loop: CSVEGLGEQFF. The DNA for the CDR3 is TGCAGCGTTGAAGGACTAGGTGAGCAGTTCTTC.

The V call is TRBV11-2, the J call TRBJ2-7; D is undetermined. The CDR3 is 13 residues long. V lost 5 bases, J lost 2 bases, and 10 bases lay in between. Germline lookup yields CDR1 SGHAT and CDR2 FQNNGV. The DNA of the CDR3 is TGTGCCAGCAGCGCACAGTACACCTACGAGCAGTACGTC. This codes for CASSAQYTYEQYV.

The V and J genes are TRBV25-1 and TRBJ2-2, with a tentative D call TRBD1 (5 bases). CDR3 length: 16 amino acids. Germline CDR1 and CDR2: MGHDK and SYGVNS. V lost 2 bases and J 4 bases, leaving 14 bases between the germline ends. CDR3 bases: TGTGCCAGCAGTGAAGGCACCCAGGGTTCCACCGGGGAGCTGTTTTTT. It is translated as CASSEGTQGSTGELFF. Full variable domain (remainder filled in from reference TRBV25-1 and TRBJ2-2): EADIYQTPRYLVIGTGKKITLECSQTMGHDKMYWYQQDPGMELHLIHYSYGVNSTEKGDLSSESTVSRIRTEHFPLTLESARPSHTSQYLCASSEGTQGSTGELFFGEGSRLTVL.

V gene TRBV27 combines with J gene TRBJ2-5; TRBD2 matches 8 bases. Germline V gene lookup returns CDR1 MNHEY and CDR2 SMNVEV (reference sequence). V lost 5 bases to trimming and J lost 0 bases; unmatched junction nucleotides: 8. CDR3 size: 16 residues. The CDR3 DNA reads TGTGCCAGCAGTCCCGATAGCGGGGCCCACCAAGAGACCCAGTACTTC. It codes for CASSPDSGAHQETQYF.

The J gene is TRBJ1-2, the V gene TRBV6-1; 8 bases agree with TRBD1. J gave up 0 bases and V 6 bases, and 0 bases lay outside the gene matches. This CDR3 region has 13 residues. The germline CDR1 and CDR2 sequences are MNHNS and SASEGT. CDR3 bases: TGTGCCAGCAGGGACAGGGCTAACTATGGCTACACCTTC. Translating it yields CASRDRANYGYTF.

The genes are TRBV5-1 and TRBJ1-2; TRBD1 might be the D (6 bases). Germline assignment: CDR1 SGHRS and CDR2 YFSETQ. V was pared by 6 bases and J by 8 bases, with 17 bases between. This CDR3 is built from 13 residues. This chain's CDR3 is CASIGGPPGGYTF. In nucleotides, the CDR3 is TGCGCCAGCATCGGGGGCCCTCCAGGGGGCTACACCTTC.